The clone carrying this T cell receptor beta chain showed up just once. This sample was taken from a study of T cells after somatic rescue of genetic block. Libraries were prepared by immunoSEQ multiplex PCR; TCRdb keeps only in-frame clonotypes and omits some of them. This sample yields just over 14,000 clones, of which around 70% are seen a single time; 11% to 15% belongs to the top ten. This CDR3 comprises 16 residues. Germline loops: CDR1 ENHRY, CDR2 SYGVKD. Germline trimming cut 5 bases from V and 5 bases from J; bases unmatched to any gene: 11. The receptor was isolated from a boy between 5 and 17 years old. Sequencing was carried out using peripheral blood mononuclear cells (PBMCs). The chain links TRBV10-3 to TRBJ2-1, with TRBD1 matching 8 bases. In DNA, the CDR3 is TGTGCCATCAGTAACCTCGCCGGGACAGGAAACAATGAGCAGTTCTTC. Protein sequence: CAISNLAGTGNNEQFF.